Described below is a single TCR beta chain sequence and its context. Under the authors' procedure: Nucleated cell number was recorded as an estimate derived from reference gene primer amplification. Produced via immunoSEQ multiplex PCR; TCRdb's table is partial and in-frame only. That table gives V, J and clone size, and the DNA gave D and trimming. The sample carries 65,000 to 85,000 clones, nearly 90% recorded once. These data belong to a study of blood T cell repertoires in COVID-19. About the research overall: PBMCs, B-cell-depleted T cells, or T cells were the source of the cDNA or gDNA that made up the material.

The source is a man over 45 with active COVID-19. Sequences were obtained from peripheral blood.

The CDR3 sequence is CASSYGGTGQYGYTF. DNA for the CDR3: TGTGCCAGCAGCTACGGCGGGACAGGGCAATATGGCTACACCTTC. The genes are TRBV5-4 and TRBJ1-2, with 9 bases aligning to TRBD1. The V segment lost 3 bases and the J segment 5 bases; nucleotides outside the gene matches: 8. Germline CDR1 reads SGHNT; CDR2 reads YYREEE (reference sequence). The CDR3 spans 15 residues.